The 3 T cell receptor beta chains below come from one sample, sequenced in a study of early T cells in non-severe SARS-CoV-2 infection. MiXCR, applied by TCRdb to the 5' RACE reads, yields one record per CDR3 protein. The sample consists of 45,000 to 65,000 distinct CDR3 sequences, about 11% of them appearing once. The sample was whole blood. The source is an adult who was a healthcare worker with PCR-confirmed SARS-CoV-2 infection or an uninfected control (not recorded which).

The CDR3 sequence is CASDGGPNTGELFF. The CDR3 DNA follows: TGCGCCAGCGATGGGGGGCCGAACACCGGGGAGCTGTTTTTT. This chain uses TRBV4-3 with TRBJ2-2, with D perhaps being TRBD1 or TRBD2 (6 bases each). Trimming pared 8 bases from V and 0 bases from J, leaving 10 bases between. Germline V lookup: CDR1 LGHNA, CDR2 YSLEER. The CDR3 is 14 amino acids.

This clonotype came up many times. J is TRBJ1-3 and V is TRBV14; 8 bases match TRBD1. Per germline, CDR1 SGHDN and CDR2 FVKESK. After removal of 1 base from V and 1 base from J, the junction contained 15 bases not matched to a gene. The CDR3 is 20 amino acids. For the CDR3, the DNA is TGTGCCAGCAGCCAAGCCCGGACAGGGCTTCGTATCCCGTCTGGAAACACCATATATTTT. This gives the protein CASSQARTGLRIPSGNTIYF.

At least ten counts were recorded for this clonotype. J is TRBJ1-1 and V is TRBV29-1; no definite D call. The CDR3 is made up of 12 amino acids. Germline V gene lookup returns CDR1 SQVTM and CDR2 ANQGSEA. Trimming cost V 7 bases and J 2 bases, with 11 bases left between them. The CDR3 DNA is TGCAGCGCGGACGGTCTTAACACTGAAGCTTTCTTT. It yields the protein CSADGLNTEAFF.